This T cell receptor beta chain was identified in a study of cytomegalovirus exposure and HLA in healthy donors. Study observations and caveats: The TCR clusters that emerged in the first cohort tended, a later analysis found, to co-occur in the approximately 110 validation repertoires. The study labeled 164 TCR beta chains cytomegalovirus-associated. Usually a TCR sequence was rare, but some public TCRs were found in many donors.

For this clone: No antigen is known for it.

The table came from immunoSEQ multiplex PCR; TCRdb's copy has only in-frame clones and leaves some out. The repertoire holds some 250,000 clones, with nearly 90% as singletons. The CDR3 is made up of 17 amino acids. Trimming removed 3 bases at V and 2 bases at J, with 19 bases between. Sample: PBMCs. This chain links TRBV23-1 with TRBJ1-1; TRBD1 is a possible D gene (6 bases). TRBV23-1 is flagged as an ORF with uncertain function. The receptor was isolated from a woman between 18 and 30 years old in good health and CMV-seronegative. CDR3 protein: CASSHRSLLGHNTEAFF. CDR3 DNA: TGCGCCAGCAGTCACCGTTCTTTATTGGGACATAACACTGAAGCTTTCTTT.